One sample yielded the 19 T cell receptor beta chains listed below, sequenced in a study of blood T cell repertoires in COVID-19. Assay: immunoSEQ multiplex PCR; the TCRdb copy retains only in-frame clones and omits some. The table shows more than 150,000 clones, with 89% occurring only once. Sequencing used peripheral blood. These TCRs come from a man aged 55 to 70 with acute or convalescent COVID-19.

This chain joins TRBV7-2 and TRBJ1-2; 8 nucleotides match TRBD1. Germline loops: CDR1 SGHTA, CDR2 FQGNSA. With 6 bases clipped from V and 8 bases from J, the junction kept 8 bases outside the gene matches. The CDR3 loop spans 13 amino acids. The CDR3 loop is CASSTTGAQGYTF. In DNA, the CDR3 is TGTGCCAGCAGTACGACAGGGGCCCAGGGCTACACCTTC. The full variable domain, completed using reference TRBV7-2 and TRBJ1-2, is GAGVSQSPSNKVTEKGKDVELRCDPISGHTALYWYRQSLGQGLEFLIYFQGNSAPDKSGLPSDRFSAERTGGSVSTLTIQRTQQEDSAVYLCASSTTGAQGYTFGSGTRLTVV.

The V call is TRBV5-1, the J call TRBJ1-2; 7 nucleotides align to TRBD1. This CDR3 spans 12 amino acids. V lost 4 bases, J lost 5 bases, and 2 bases stayed unmatched. Looked up from germline, CDR1 is SGHRS and CDR2 is YFSETQ. CDR3 DNA sequence: TGCGCCAGCAGCGGGACAGCATATGGCTACACCTTC. Protein: CASSGTAYGYTF.

The chain has TRBV5-1 and TRBJ2-3; D perhaps matches TRBD2 (7 bases). CDR1 is SGHRS and CDR2 is YFSETQ in the germline V gene. Trimming took 0 bases from V and 4 from J, leaving 12 bases between them. The CDR3 loop spans 15 amino acids. The CDR3 spells CASSLARGGPDTQYF. CDR3 in DNA: TGCGCCAGCAGCTTGGCGAGGGGGGGGCCAGATACGCAGTATTTT.

This sequence joins TRBV5-1 and TRBJ2-1; 9 nucleotides agree with TRBD1. The CDR3 contains 15 residues. V lost 2 bases to trimming and J lost 7 bases; unmatched junction nucleotides: 7. Germline assignment: CDR1 SGHRS and CDR2 YFSETQ. The chain's CDR3 is CASSLRTGAGNEQFF. CDR3 DNA sequence: TGCGCCAGCAGCTTACGGACAGGGGCAGGGAATGAGCAGTTCTTC.

V gene TRBV10-2 combines with J gene TRBJ2-1; tentatively, D is TRBD1 (5 bases). The CDR3 extends over 13 amino acids. Germline V gene sequence: CDR1 WSHSY, CDR2 SAAADI. V lost 5 bases, J lost 5 bases, and 10 bases lay in between. The CDR3 region has the DNA TGCGCCAGCAGTTCCGCAGGGAACAATGAGCAGTTCTTC. Its translation: CASSSAGNNEQFF.

The V gene is TRBV6-5, the J gene TRBJ2-1; D is unclear. The germline CDR1 and CDR2 sequences are MNHEY and SVGAGI. This CDR3 spans 15 amino acids. V was pared by 4 bases and J by 9 bases, with 19 bases between. The CDR3, as DNA: TGTGCCAGCAGTTTCGGTCGTGGTGTCCCTGGTGAGCAGTTCTTC. Its protein product is CASSFGRGVPGEQFF.

The V and J genes are TRBV7-9 and TRBJ2-7, with 14 bases lining up with TRBD2. The CDR3 has 15 amino acids. J gave up 3 bases and V 5 bases, and 3 bases lay outside the gene matches. Germline assignment: CDR1 SEHNR and CDR2 FQNEAQ (reference sequence). The CDR3 region is CASSVGTSGGYEQYF. The CDR3 nucleotides read TGTGCCAGCAGCGTAGGGACTAGCGGGGGCTACGAGCAGTACTTC.

The V call is TRBV5-1, the J call TRBJ2-1; D might be TRBD2 (5 bases). V was cut by 1 base and J by 9 bases, with 17 bases left in between. Germline CDR1 and CDR2: SGHRS and YFSETQ. The CDR3 extends over 15 amino acids. The CDR3 spells CASSLSGLSPAEQFF. CDR3 DNA sequence: TGCGCCAGCAGCTTGTCCGGACTGTCACCCGCTGAGCAGTTCTTC.

The chain links TRBV2 to TRBJ1-5; 7 bases are shared with TRBD1. The V gene's germline CDR1 is SNHLY and CDR2 FYNNEI. The V and J ends lost 3 bases and 1 base, in that order; junction bases with no gene match: 6. CDR3 size: 16 residues. The CDR3 sequence is CASSDGGGGSNQPQHF. CDR3 DNA: TGTGCCAGCAGTGACGGAGGGGGCGGGAGCAATCAGCCCCAGCATTTT.

This rearrangement joins TRBV6-5 to TRBJ1-2; 7 nucleotides align to TRBD1. The CDR3 consists of 14 residues. Germline CDR1 MNHEY, CDR2 SVGAGI. Losses at the gene ends were 6 bases for V and 6 bases for J; bases not matched to a gene: 10. CDR3 region: CASSSTRTGDGYTF. Written as DNA, the CDR3 is TGTGCCAGCAGCTCCACCCGGACAGGCGATGGCTACACCTTC.

The chain has TRBV10-3 and TRBJ1-6; 8 bases map to TRBD1. The CDR3 spans 16 residues. Trimming took 3 bases from V and 8 from J; bases not matched to a gene: 9. Germline lookup yields CDR1 ENHRY and CDR2 SYGVKD. The CDR3 sequence: CAISDPDRVGDSPLHF. The CDR3 coding sequence is TGTGCCATCAGTGACCCGGACAGGGTTGGGGATTCACCCCTCCACTTT.

The chain uses TRBV19 and TRBJ2-5; 8 bases map to TRBD1. The junction had 18 bases not matched to a gene; V was cut back by 4 bases and J by 8 bases. This CDR3 is 17 amino acids long. CDR1 is LNHDA and CDR2 is SQIVND in the germline V gene (reference sequence). The CDR3 DNA reads as TGTGCCAGTAGTACCTTGCGGACAGGGCCGGGCTCAGGAACCCAGTACTTC. Amino acids: CASSTLRTGPGSGTQYF.

This clone was seen just once. This chain links TRBV27 with TRBJ1-2; 7 nucleotides match TRBD1. Germline assignment: CDR1 MNHEY and CDR2 SMNVEV (reference sequence). Losses at the gene ends were 3 bases for V and 5 bases for J; bases not matched to a gene: 9. The CDR3 is 15 amino acids. DNA for the CDR3: TGTGCCAGCAGTTTCAGTGGACAGGCCTTTTATGGCTACACCTTC. Translation: CASSFSGQAFYGYTF.

The chain couples TRBV5-1 to TRBJ1-2; 9 bases line up with TRBD1. This CDR3 comprises 14 residues. Germline V gene data show CDR1 as SGHRS and CDR2 as YFSETQ. J gave up 6 bases and V 4 bases, and 7 bases lay outside the gene matches. This CDR3 reads CASSAGTGKDGYTF. CDR3 DNA: TGCGCCAGCAGCGCGGGGACAGGGAAGGATGGCTACACCTTC.

J is TRBJ1-3 and V is TRBV27; 9 bases map to TRBD1. The germline CDR1 and CDR2 sequences are MNHEY and SMNVEV (reference sequence). The junction had 9 bases not matched to a gene; V was cut back by 2 bases and J by 4 bases. The CDR3 contains 17 residues. In DNA, the CDR3 is TGTGCCAGCAGTTTAGGAGGACAGGGGATAAGGGGAAACACCATATATTTT. Its protein product is CASSLGGQGIRGNTIYF.

The genes are TRBV5-1 and TRBJ1-1, with 11 bases fitting TRBD1. Germline V gives CDR1 SGHRS, CDR2 YFSETQ. V trimming: 4 bases; J trimming: 5 bases; junction bases outside the gene matches: 1. The CDR3 has 13 amino acids. The chain's CDR3 is CASSGQGATEAFF. The CDR3 DNA reads as TGCGCCAGCAGCGGACAGGGGGCAACTGAAGCTTTCTTT.

The V gene is TRBV11-1, the J gene TRBJ1-1; possibly TRBD1 for D (5 bases). Germline assignment: CDR1 SGHAT and CDR2 FQDESV (reference sequence). The germline V and J ends were trimmed by 2 bases and 4 bases, with 11 bases remaining between them. The CDR3 extends over 14 amino acids. The CDR3 sequence: CASSLIIGGTEAFF. CDR3 sequence (DNA): TGTGCCAGCAGCTTAATTATCGGGGGCACTGAAGCTTTCTTT.

The chain uses TRBV9 and TRBJ1-1; D call uncertain. The CDR3 contains 14 residues. V was shortened by 0 bases and J by 1 base, with 7 bases between the two germline ends. CDR1 is SGDLS and CDR2 is YYNGEE in the germline V gene. The CDR3 loop is CASSVVSANTEAFF. In DNA form, the CDR3 reads TGTGCCAGCAGCGTAGTCAGTGCGAACACTGAAGCTTTCTTT.

This rearrangement joins TRBV19 to TRBJ2-7, with 12 bases matching TRBD2. V was pared by 4 bases and J by 1 base, with 11 bases of the junction left unmatched. CDR3 length: 18 residues. CDR1 and CDR2 (germline): LNHDA, SQIVND (reference sequence). Written as DNA, the CDR3 is TGTGCCAGTAGTAAGGAGTCATGGCTAGCGGGGGGGTCCTACGAGCAGTACTTC. It translates to CASSKESWLAGGSYEQYF.